Shown below are 9 T cell receptor beta chains from a single sample sequenced in a study of blood T cell repertoires in COVID-19. Here immunoSEQ multiplex PCR was the method, and the copy in TCRdb shows in-frame clones only, minus some. The sample lists about 170,000 clones; around 80% were seen once. The sample consisted of peripheral blood. The receptor set was obtained from a woman older than 75 with acute or convalescent COVID-19.

This sequence joins TRBV4-1 and TRBJ2-1; 11 nucleotides line up with TRBD2. Trimming took 5 bases from V and 3 from J; bases not matched to a gene: 6. CDR1 and CDR2 from the germline V gene are MGHRA and YSYEKL. The CDR3 contains 16 residues. CDR3 nucleotides: TGCGCCAGCAGCGTTAAGACTAGCGGGAACTACAATGAGCAGTTCTTC. The encoded protein is CASSVKTSGNYNEQFF.

The chain recombines TRBV19 with TRBJ1-2, with D unclear. CDR3 length: 15 amino acids. Germline CDR1 and CDR2: LNHDA and SQIVND (reference sequence). Trimming left V 4 bases short and J 1 base short, with 13 bases between. CDR3 region: CASSKSPQLNYGYTF. CDR3 bases: TGTGCCAGTAGTAAGAGTCCACAGCTTAACTATGGCTACACCTTC.

This clone was counted once. The chain joins TRBV10-3 to TRBJ1-2; D gene uncertain. The ends were cut back, 2 bases at V and 8 bases at J, with 21 bases in the middle. The CDR3 is made up of 16 amino acids. The germline V gene encodes CDR1 ENHRY and CDR2 SYGVKD. This chain's CDR3 is CAISEVERDSIGGYTF. Written as DNA, the CDR3 is TGTGCCATCAGTGAGGTGGAGAGGGATTCGATCGGCGGCTACACCTTC.

The chain combines TRBV7-2 with TRBJ1-4; weak D call: TRBD1 (5 bases). Deletions cut 5 bases from V and 7 bases from J, with 14 bases between. The germline gives CDR1 SGHTA, CDR2 FQGNSA. CDR3 length: 14 amino acids. CDR3 nucleotide sequence: TGTGCCAGCAGCGCGGACATCATGGGTGAAAAACTGTTTTTT. Its translation is CASSADIMGEKLFF.

V is TRBV19 and J is TRBJ2-1, with a weak D call TRBD1 (5 bases). The CDR3 contains 15 residues. Trimming pared 3 bases from V and 4 bases from J, leaving 13 bases between. Germline V lookup: CDR1 LNHDA, CDR2 SQIVND (reference sequence). The CDR3 protein is CASSITLGPYNEQFF. CDR3 coding DNA: TGTGCCAGTAGTATTACCCTGGGGCCGTACAATGAGCAGTTCTTC. Using reference TRBV19 and TRBJ2-1 for the parts outside the CDR3, the full variable domain is DGGITQSPKYLFRKEGQNVTLSCEQNLNHDAMYWYRQDPGQGLRLIYYSQIVNDFQKGDIAEGYSVSREKKESFPLTVTSAQKNPTAFYLCASSITLGPYNEQFFGPGTRLTVL.

The chain uses TRBV18 and TRBJ2-1; weak D call: TRBD1 (5 bases). This CDR3 has 14 amino acids. Trimming stripped 3 bases from V and 7 bases from J, with 13 bases between. The germline V gene encodes CDR1 KGHSH and CDR2 LQKENI. CDR3 sequence: CASSPGPRQNEQFF. CDR3 nucleotide sequence: TGTGCCAGCTCACCGGGGCCAAGACAGAATGAGCAGTTCTTC.

The rearrangement links TRBV29-1 to TRBJ2-7; 11 bases map to TRBD1. The V segment lost 2 bases and the J segment 3 bases; nucleotides outside the gene matches: 6. Germline assignment: CDR1 SQVTM and CDR2 ANQGSEA. The CDR3 has 15 amino acids. The CDR3 protein is CSVEITGTGGYEQYF. CDR3 nucleotides: TGCAGCGTTGAAATTACCGGGACAGGGGGCTACGAGCAGTACTTC.

The rearrangement links TRBV5-5 to TRBJ2-1, with D perhaps matching TRBD2 (6 bases). The germline gives CDR1 SGHKS, CDR2 YYEKEE (reference sequence). This CDR3 has 16 amino acids. Trimming took 4 bases from V and 4 from J, leaving 18 bases between them. The CDR3 sequence: CASSDQPAGLYNEQFF. In DNA, the CDR3 is TGTGCCAGCAGCGACCAACCAGCGGGTTTATACAATGAGCAGTTCTTC.

The chain recombines TRBV11-2 with TRBJ2-1; 14 bases line up with TRBD2. V was clipped by 5 bases and J by 2 bases; unmatched bases: 8. There are 18 residues in the CDR3. CDR1 is SGHAT and CDR2 is FQNNGV in the germline V gene. Written as DNA, the CDR3 is TGTGCCAGCAGCAAGGGACTAGCGGGAGTCGGCCCCTACAATGAGCAGTTCTTC. Protein product: CASSKGLAGVGPYNEQFF.